This T cell receptor beta chain was sequenced for a study of blood T cells in healthy people across ages. General study results and limits: A strong correlation was seen between TCR beta diversity and naive T cell percentage.

Alongside a J-beta primer mix, a sample-barcoded 5' primer served in a second PCR lasting 7 to 11 cycles. Each cDNA was tagged by a template-switch adaptor containing 12 random nucleotides. TCRdb analysed the 5' RACE reads with MiXCR anew, one entry per CDR3 protein. This table has about 970,000 distinct CDR3 sequences, around 54% appearing once. Notes on this clonotype: Its antigen is not identified. A far larger clone is one nucleotide away, so this likely arose from a read error.

Germline CDR1 is SQVTM and CDR2 is ANQGSEA. This CDR3 comprises 11 residues. The chain uses TRBV29-1 and TRBJ2-1; no clear D. The sample consisted of blood. This receptor was obtained from a woman in her sixties in good health. As DNA, the CDR3 is TGCAGCGTTGGGGCTGACAAGGAGCAGTTCTTC. Translating gives CSVGADKEQFF.